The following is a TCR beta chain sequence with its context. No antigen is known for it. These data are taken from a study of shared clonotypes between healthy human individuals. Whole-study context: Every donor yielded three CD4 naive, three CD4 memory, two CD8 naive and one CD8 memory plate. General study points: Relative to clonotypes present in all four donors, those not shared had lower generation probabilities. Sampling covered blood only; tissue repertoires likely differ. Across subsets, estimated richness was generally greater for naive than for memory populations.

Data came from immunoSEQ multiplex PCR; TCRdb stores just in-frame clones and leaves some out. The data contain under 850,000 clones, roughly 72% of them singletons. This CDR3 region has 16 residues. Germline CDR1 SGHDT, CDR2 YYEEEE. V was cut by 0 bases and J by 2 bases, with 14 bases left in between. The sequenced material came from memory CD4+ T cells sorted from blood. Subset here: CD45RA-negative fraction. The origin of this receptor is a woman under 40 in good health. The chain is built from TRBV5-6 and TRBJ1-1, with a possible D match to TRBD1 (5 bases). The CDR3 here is CASSLGGATPNTEAFF. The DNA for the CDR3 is TGTGCCAGCAGCTTGGGTGGGGCTACCCCCAACACTGAAGCTTTCTTT.